The entry below gives a single T cell receptor (beta chain) sequence along with its context. No antigen is known for it. This sample stems from a study of T cell responses to AZD1222 COVID-19 vaccine. General study points: The study identified only five to seven AZD1222 recipients as seropositive at baseline. Regions 160-218 and 743-854 held dominance among vaccine-associated CD4 TCRs, which spanned spike. Unmutated variant regions are reportedly targeted by nearly half of spike-specific TCRs. Females made up more of the donors, who were largely white British, and clonal diversity may have come out too low.

Using immunoSEQ multiplex PCR, the repertoire was profiled, and TCRdb retains in-frame clones only, with some absent. The sample has over 60,000 clones, 79% seen once. The TCR sequence derives from an adult in good health. Material: peripheral blood, obtained on day 0 of MenACWY control vaccination.

The DNA of the CDR3 is TGCGCCAGCAGCTTGGAATATAGTCGTGGAGTGACGCGGGGGGACATCTACGAGCAGTACTTC. Its protein is CASSLEYSRGVTRGDIYEQYF. This rearrangement joins TRBV5-1 to TRBJ2-7, with 8 bases identical to TRBD2. V was pared by 0 bases and J by 3 bases, with 23 bases of the junction left unmatched. The CDR3 spans 21 residues. Germline-derived CDR1 and CDR2 are SGHRS and YFSETQ.